The TCR beta chain under discussion was sequenced for a study of blood T cell repertoires in COVID-19 (dated by TCRdb to between 2020 and 2021). For the wider study: Samples covering the acute and convalescent phases of COVID-19 were provided by collaborators in the United States, Italy and Spain. The prospective study material was composed of cDNA or gDNA derived from T cells, B-cell-depleted T cells, or PBMCs. The dataset comprised deeply sampled blood TCRbeta repertoires from subjects exposed to, actively infected with, or recovered from COVID-19. The repertoires were made available in a free public database intended to serve as a resource for research on the immune response to SARS-CoV-2. The samples were drawn from two sources: the first 160 participants of the ongoing ImmuneRACE study, and 1,254 subjects contributed by 6 global collaborators. The sample metadata nearly always contained a de-identified subject ID, COVID-19 status, age in years and sex. Where HLA class I and class II types were available, the types were taken from metadata supplied by the sample provider, not from assay-based typing. Findings and caveats that apply to the study as a whole: The quantity of clinical and demographic metadata differed by source and by participant and was supplied without curation.

According to the germline V gene (reference sequence), CDR1 reads GTSNPN and CDR2 reads SVGIG. From V the trimming removes 0 bases and from J it removes 4 bases, while the gene matches leave 12 bases of the junction unaccounted for. The CDR3 goes from the cysteine to the phenylalanine over 19 residues. Just the 57-base CDR3 DNA is kept, in frame starting at base 1. With respect to this clone: It lacks a known antigen. No qualities accompany the bases; no much larger clone lies one base away.

At one collaborating source in Seattle, patients were enrolled during active infection and were followed longitudinally through the course of disease. Whole blood was collected in K2EDTA tubes by collaborating institutions according to the institutions' own protocols. For TCRbeta analysis, collaborators shipped samples as frozen whole blood, isolated PBMCs, or DNA extracted from either of those sample types. TCRbeta CDR3 regions were amplified from genomic DNA using the immunoSEQ Assay, a bias-controlled multiplex PCR. Per the original workflow: Nucleated cell counts per sample were estimated from amplification of reference gene primers within the assay. Sequence reads were collapsed and filtered to measure the absolute abundance of every unique TCRbeta CDR3 rearrangement. For each sample, productive Simpson clonality was calculated as the square root of Simpson's diversity index across productive rearrangements. Not all clones reach the TCRdb copy of this immuneACCESS table, which keeps in-frame sequences only. Checked studies attribute under half of the gap to unresolved V genes and leave the rest unexplained. For V, J and clone size, that table is used; D and trimming come from the DNA. The sample contains 130,000 or so clones, around 84% of them found a single time. The ten top clones hold 8.9% of the sample.

The receptor's source is a man in his thirties or forties with COVID-19, enrolled during active disease. The sample was peripheral blood. The chain is encoded by TRBV30 joined to TRBJ2-3, and TRBD2 matches 14 of the central bases. The DNA sequence follows: TGTGCCTGGAGTGTACATTCCGGGACTAGCGGGAGTATAGCAGATACGCAGTATTTT. Translated, it gives CAWSVHSGTSGSIADTQYF.